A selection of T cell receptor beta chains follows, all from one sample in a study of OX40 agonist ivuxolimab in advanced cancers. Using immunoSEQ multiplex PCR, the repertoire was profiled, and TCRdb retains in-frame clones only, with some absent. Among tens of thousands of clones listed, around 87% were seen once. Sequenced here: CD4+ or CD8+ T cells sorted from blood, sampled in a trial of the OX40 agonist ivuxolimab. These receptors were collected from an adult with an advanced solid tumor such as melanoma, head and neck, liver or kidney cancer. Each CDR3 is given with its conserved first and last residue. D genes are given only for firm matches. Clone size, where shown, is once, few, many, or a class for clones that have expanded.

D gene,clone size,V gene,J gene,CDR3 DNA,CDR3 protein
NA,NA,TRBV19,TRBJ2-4,TGTGCCAGTAAGGGGAGTCAAGCCAAAAACATTCAGTACTTC,CASKGSQAKNIQYF
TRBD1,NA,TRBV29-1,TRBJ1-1,TGCAGCGTCGAGTTCCGGGACAGGAACACTGAAGCTTTCTTT,CSVEFRDRNTEAFF
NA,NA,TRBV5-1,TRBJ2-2,TGCGCCAGCAGCTTGGCGTTGGGGACCGGCGGGGAGCTGTTTTTT,CASSLALGTGGELFF
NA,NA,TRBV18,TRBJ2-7,TGTGCCAGCTCCCCGCCAAGTATTGGCTACGAGCAGTACTTC,CASSPPSIGYEQYF
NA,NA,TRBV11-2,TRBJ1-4,TGTGCCAGCAGCAACAGACAAGCAGAAAAACTGTTTTTT,CASSNRQAEKLFF
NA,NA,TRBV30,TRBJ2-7,TGTGCCTGGATACCCCGGGGGCGAGTGAGGTCCTACGAGCAGTACTTC,CAWIPRGRVRSYEQYF
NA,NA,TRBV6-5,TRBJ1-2,TGTGCCAGCAGCGCCGACAGCGGGGCTAGAGGCTACACCTTC,CASSADSGARGYTF
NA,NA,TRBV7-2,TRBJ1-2,TGTGCCAGCAGCTTAGGAGGGGGTGGCTACACCTTC,CASSLGGGGYTF
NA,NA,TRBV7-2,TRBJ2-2,TGTGCCAGCAGCTTACCTCCCGGGGAGCTGTTTTTT,CASSLPPGELFF
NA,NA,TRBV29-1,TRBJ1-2,TGCAGCGTTCCCCCGGGACGGAACTATGGCTACACCTTC,CSVPPGRNYGYTF
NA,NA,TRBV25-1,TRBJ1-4,TGTGCCAGCAGTGAATTCGGCAGCTCTAATGAAAAACTGTTTTTT,CASSEFGSSNEKLFF
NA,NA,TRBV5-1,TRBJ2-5,TGCGCCAGCAGCCTACAGGGGAGGCAAGAGACCCAGTACTTC,CASSLQGRQETQYF
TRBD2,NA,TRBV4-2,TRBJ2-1,TGTGCCAGCAGCCGATGGACTAGCGGGAGAAGTGAGCAGTTCTTC,CASSRWTSGRSEQFF
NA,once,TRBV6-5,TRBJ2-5,TGTGCCAGCAGATCCGGCAGAGAGACCCAGTACTTC,CASRSGRETQYF
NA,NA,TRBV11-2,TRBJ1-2,TGTGCCAGCAGCTTAGAGGGGAATGGCTACACCTTC,CASSLEGNGYTF
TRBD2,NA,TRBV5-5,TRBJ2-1,TGTGCCAGCAGCCCTTTAGCGGGAACGGGATACAATGAGCAGTTCTTC,CASSPLAGTGYNEQFF
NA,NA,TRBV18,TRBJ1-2,TGTGCCAGCTCACGACCCCAGGGCGGAAGGAATGGCTACACCTTC,CASSRPQGGRNGYTF
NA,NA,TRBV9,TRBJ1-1,TGTGCCAGCAACTCCTGGACAGCGAACACTGAAGCTTTCTTT,CASNSWTANTEAFF
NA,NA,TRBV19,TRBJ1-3,TGTGCCAGTAGTTTCGCGGTAACCTCTGGAAACACCATATATTTT,CASSFAVTSGNTIYF
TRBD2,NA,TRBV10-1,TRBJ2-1,TGCGCCAGCAGTGAGACAGGACTAGCGGGAGCAACGCAGTTCTTC,CASSETGLAGATQFF
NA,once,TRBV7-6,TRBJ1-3,TGTGCCAGCAGCTTGGGGGTTACTGGAAACACCATATATTTT,CASSLGVTGNTIYF
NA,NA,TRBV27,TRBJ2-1,TGTGCCAGCAGTGATCTTACTAGCAATGAGCAGTTCTTC,CASSDLTSNEQFF
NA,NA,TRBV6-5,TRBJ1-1,TGTGCCAGCAGTTACTCGTGGCAGAACACTGAAGCTTTCTTT,CASSYSWQNTEAFF
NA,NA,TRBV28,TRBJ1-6,TGTGCCAGCAGCCCAACTGGGACCGGTAATTCACCCCTCCACTTT,CASSPTGTGNSPLHF
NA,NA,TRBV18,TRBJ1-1,TGTGCCAGCTCACCACTAGGAGGTGACAAAGGTGAAGCTTTCTTT,CASSPLGGDKGEAFF
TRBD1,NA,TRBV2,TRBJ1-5,TGTGCCAGCAGGCTACAGGGGGCGGGAGTCAATCAGCCCCAGCATTTT,CASRLQGAGVNQPQHF
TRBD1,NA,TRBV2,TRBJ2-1,TGTGCCAGCAGCGCGGACAGGGGCTATGAGCAGTTCTTC,CASSADRGYEQFF
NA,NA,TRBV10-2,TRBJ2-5,TGCGCCAGCAGGGGGGACCAAGAGACCCAGTACTTC,CASRGDQETQYF
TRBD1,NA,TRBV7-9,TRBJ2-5,TGTGCCAGCAGCTTAAGGACAGGGGGTATAGAGACCCAGTACTTC,CASSLRTGGIETQYF
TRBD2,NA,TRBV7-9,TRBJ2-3,TGTGCCAGCAGCCTTAGTGCTAGCGGACCAGATACGCAGTATTTT,CASSLSASGPDTQYF
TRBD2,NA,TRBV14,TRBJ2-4,TGTGCCAGCAGCCAAAGTGGAGCGGGGGGATTAAACATTCAGTACTTC,CASSQSGAGGLNIQYF
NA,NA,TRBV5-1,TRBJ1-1,TGCGCCAGCAACTTGAATAGGGGTGGAGGGGAAGCTTTCTTT,CASNLNRGGGEAFF
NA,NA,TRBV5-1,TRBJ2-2,TGCGCCAGCAGCCGGACGGGACAGAACACCGGGGAGCTGTTTTTT,CASSRTGQNTGELFF
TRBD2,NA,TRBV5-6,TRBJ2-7,TGTGCCAGCAGCTTGGGAGGGCGGGGGGAGCAGTACTTC,CASSLGGRGEQYF
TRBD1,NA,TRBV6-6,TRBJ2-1,TGTGCCAGCAGCTTGGGACAGGGAGTAGGTGATGAGCAGTTCTTC,CASSLGQGVGDEQFF
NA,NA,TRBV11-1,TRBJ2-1,TGTGCCAGCAGCTTAAGGATTAGCGACCCCTACAATGAGCAGTTCTTC,CASSLRISDPYNEQFF
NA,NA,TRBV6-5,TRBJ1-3,TGTGCCAGCAGTTACAGGGTGGCTGGAAACACCATATATTTT,CASSYRVAGNTIYF
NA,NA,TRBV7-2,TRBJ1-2,TGTGCCAGCAGCCCAGACAGGTCCGCTAGCGGCTACACCTTC,CASSPDRSASGYTF